This T cell receptor beta chain was profiled in a study of blood T cells in healthy people across ages. The CDR3 spans 13 residues. The ends were cut back, 3 bases at V and 4 bases at J, with 7 bases in the middle. In germline, CDR1 is DFQATT, CDR2 SNEGSKA (reference sequence). Every donor provided roughly 10 milliliters of peripheral blood. A second PCR of 7 to 11 cycles used a sample-barcoded 5' primer and a J-beta primer mix. Every cDNA was tagged by a template-switch adaptor with 12 random nucleotides. One entry per CDR3 protein, called by TCRdb with MiXCR from the 5' RACE reads. The sample carries 650,000 to 1,000,000 distinct CDR3 sequences, about 37% recorded once.

The receptor's source is a young man in good health. Sequenced sample: blood. This rearrangement joins TRBV20-1 to TRBJ1-6; D unclear. The CDR3: CSASQKYNSPLHF. The CDR3 DNA sequence: TGCAGTGCTAGCCAGAAGTATAATTCACCCCTCCACTTT.